The source of this TCR beta chain is a study of cytomegalovirus exposure and HLA in healthy donors. The V end lost 7 bases, the J end lost 7 bases, and 8 bases lay between the germline ends. From germline, CDR1 is DFQATT and CDR2 SNEGSKA (reference sequence). The CDR3 has 10 amino acids. Study-level results: Earlier analysis yielded a pattern in which most TCR beta V segments were productive about 90% or about 30% of the time. The authors later found most CMV-associated TCR beta chains appeared HLA-restricted.

Note on this clone: Its specificity is not known.

With 60 Vbeta and 13 Jbeta primers, the PCR was carried out. Data came from immunoSEQ multiplex PCR; TCRdb stores just in-frame clones and leaves some out. Seen here are around 100,000 clones, about 82% observed once, and the top ten hold under 8.5%. This chain links TRBV20-1 with TRBJ2-1, with D maybe TRBD2 (5 bases). The sequenced sample consisted of PBMCs. The TCR originated in a man between 25 and 39 years old in good health and CMV-seronegative. CDR3 DNA: TGCAGTGTGGACTGGAATGAGCAGTTCTTC. Encoded protein: CSVDWNEQFF.